The following is a T cell receptor (beta chain) sequence with its context. Its antigen remains undetermined. It has no much larger one-base neighbor in the sample; base qualities were not kept. The sample comes from a study of post-analysis software for immune sequencing data (dated by TCRdb to about 2015). As for the study more broadly: The recorded disease courses included relapsing-remitting, secondary progressive and progressive-relapsing multiple sclerosis, and some patients had no subtype annotation. Patient repertoires were compared against around twelve previously published healthy control repertoires from donors aged roughly 6 to 26 years. A subset of samples was prepared in parallel using single-end sample barcoding, then pooled and co-amplified after Illumina adapter ligation. Study-wide conclusions, independent of this receptor: Direct clustering with F measure revealed strong co-clustering of samples prepared in the same batch, which led to a batch-effect correction. The multiple sclerosis patient group was slightly younger than the control group. Significantly lower normalized Chao1 diversity was found in multiple sclerosis patients than in controls, suggesting substantial peripheral T-cell clonal expansion. Roughly 5 TRBV segments, including TRBV5-6, TRBV5-1 and TRBV20-1, were significantly more frequent in patients than controls.

To demonstrate the VDJtools post-analysis software, TCR beta repertoires were profiled from the peripheral blood of about 13 young patients with multiple sclerosis. The patients with multiple sclerosis were children and adolescents between roughly 6 and 17 years of age. Receptor libraries were prepared by PCR. Data came from an Illumina HiSeq 2500. To reduce PCR and sequencing biases, unique molecular identifiers were incorporated into the TCR beta cDNA libraries. Approximately 500,000 cDNA molecules were obtained per 1 to 10 million input T cells, so each molecule approximated one T cell. The patient libraries were prepared and sequenced using the same protocol as the earlier healthy control dataset. Samples belonging to the same batch were prepared together, multiplexed and sequenced on a shared HiSeq lane. In the authors' own workflow: MIGEC was used to process the raw barcoded reads, and molecular identifier groups with only a single read were discarded before consensus assembly and CDR3 extraction. VDJtools was used for post-analysis of the clonotype tables, and diversity was normalized by down-sampling every dataset to the size of the smallest sample. In repertoire overlap clustering, CDR3 amino acid sequences, but not nucleotide sequences, were matched to correct batch-related cross-sample contamination. Through fastp at Q25 and MiXCR, TCRdb rebuilt clones from the public reads, retaining in-frame beta chains. Rows merge per CDR3 protein into single entries with the most common DNA and genes. None of the V and J calls come from the authors' own analysis; TCRdb made them. The sample data list under 900,000 distinct CDR3 sequences, and roughly 50% of these were observed just once. Over 4% of the sample is in the top ten clones.

The CDR3 starts with the cysteine, ends with the phenylalanine, and has 12 residues. Only the CDR3 DNA stays, 36 bases, in frame from base 1. Sequences MNHEY (CDR1) and SVGAGI (CDR2) are obtained from the germline V gene. Trimming costs V 6 bases and J 6 bases, and their ends lie 9 bases apart. The sequencing sample was made of blood. The source is a girl between 10 and 17 years old with multiple sclerosis. Recombination connected TRBV6-5 to TRBJ2-1; the D gene is unclear. CDR3 loop: CASRSWANEQFF. The DNA reads TGTGCCAGCAGAAGTTGGGCCAATGAGCAGTTCTTC.